The 15 T cell receptor beta chains in this list originate from one sample, sequenced in a study of beta chain features in type 1 diabetes. TCRB transcripts that were expressed got sequenced, as all of the isolated RNA had been reverse transcribed. Assay used: immunoSEQ multiplex PCR; TCRdb lists only in-frame clones, some missing. Of 200,000 to 250,000 clones in the sample, 11% are singletons; the top ten hold 1% to 1.5%. Source material: central memory CD4+ T cells from blood. These TCRs come from a man aged 18 to 35 in good health.

The rearrangement links TRBV7-2 to TRBJ2-3, with D uncertain. Germline CDR1 reads SGHTA; CDR2 reads FQGNSA. Trimming cost V 1 base and J 2 bases, with 7 bases left between them. The CDR3 consists of 14 residues. CDR3 amino acids: CASSLGAATDTQYF. The CDR3 DNA is TGTGCCAGCAGCTTAGGCGCAGCCACAGATACGCAGTATTTT.

This clone showed up just a few times. This sequence joins TRBV7-6 and TRBJ2-1, with 8 bases matching TRBD2. From germline, CDR1 is SGHVS and CDR2 FNYEAQ. The CDR3 consists of 16 residues. Trimming cost V 1 base and J 11 bases; bases outside gene matches: 13. CDR3 in DNA: TGTGCCAGCAGCTTAGGGGAAATAGCGGGAAGGACCAAGCAGTTCTTC. Its translation is CASSLGEIAGRTKQFF. The full variable domain, in which reference TRBV7-6 and TRBJ2-1 provide the parts outside the CDR3, is GAGVSQSPRYKVTKRGQDVALRCDPISGHVSLYWYRQALGQGPEFLTYFNYEAQQDKSGLPNDRFSAERPEGSISTLTIQRTEQRDSAMYRCASSLGEIAGRTKQFFGPGTRLTVL.

The J gene is TRBJ2-1, the V gene TRBV5-4, with 14 bases that match TRBD2. The CDR3 covers 15 residues. Germline loops: CDR1 SGHNT, CDR2 YYREEE (reference sequence). V gave up 5 bases and J gave up 7 bases; unmatched junction bases: 5. The CDR3: CASRQGTSGSNEQFF. Written as DNA, the CDR3 is TGTGCCAGCAGACAGGGGACTAGCGGGAGTAATGAGCAGTTCTTC.

The chain employs TRBV7-6 and TRBJ1-2; D is unresolved. Trimming shortened V by 2 bases and J by 4 bases, and 20 bases separated the two germline ends. In germline, CDR1 is SGHVS, CDR2 FNYEAQ. The CDR3 totals 17 residues. CDR3 nucleotides: TGTGCCAGCAGCTTAAGTCCGGCAGTCAGCGGAGGCTATGGCTACACCTTC. As protein: CASSLSPAVSGGYGYTF.

This clone showed up many times. This chain uses TRBV7-9 with TRBJ2-1, with TRBD2 matching 10 bases. V shed 2 bases and J 5 bases; nucleotides not matched to a gene: 9. Germline V CDR1 and CDR2: SEHNR, FQNEAQ (reference sequence). The CDR3 sequence is 17 residues long. CDR3 nucleotide sequence: TGTGCCAGCAGCTTAATCCCGGGGACTAGCGCAAACAATGAGCAGTTCTTC. As protein: CASSLIPGTSANNEQFF.

CDR3 protein: CASSPRDYSGPGELFF. CDR3 DNA: TGTGCCAGCAGTCCTCGGGATTACTCGGGGCCCGGGGAGCTGTTTTTT. The chain carries TRBV28 and TRBJ2-2; either TRBD1 or TRBD2 may fit D (5 bases each). Trimming removed 5 bases from V and 6 bases from J, with 19 bases in between. The CDR3 spans 16 residues. Per germline, CDR1 MDHEN and CDR2 SYDVKM.

This clone appeared a few times. The J gene is TRBJ2-3, the V gene TRBV2; D is perhaps TRBD2 (7 bases). Between the trimmed V and J ends, which lost 7 bases and 9 bases, there was a span of 14 bases. Germline assignment: CDR1 SNHLY and CDR2 FYNNEI. The CDR3 covers 12 residues. CDR3 nucleotides: TGTGCCAGCACCGGGGGGCAGGTCACGCAGTATTTT. Translated, it gives CASTGGQVTQYF.

V and J are TRBV29-1 and TRBJ1-2; weak D call: TRBD1 (6 bases). This CDR3 has 14 residues. The germline CDR1 and CDR2 sequences are SQVTM and ANQGSEA. With 4 bases removed from V and 8 bases from J, the gap between germline ends came to 20 bases. CDR3 sequence reads: CSVGQATGGTGYTF. The CDR3 nucleotides read TGCAGCGTTGGACAGGCGACAGGTGGAACGGGCTACACCTTC. Drawing the rest from reference TRBV29-1 and TRBJ1-2, the complete variable domain is SAVISQKPSRDICQRGTSLTIQCQVDSQVTMMFWYRQQPGQSLTLIATANQGSEATYESGFVIDKFPISRPNLTFSTLTVSNMSPEDSSIYLCSVGQATGGTGYTFGSGTRLTVV.

This clone turned up a few times. This chain links TRBV28 with TRBJ2-7; TRBD1 agrees at 7 bases. This CDR3 spans 15 amino acids. Unmatched junction bases numbered 8, after V lost 6 bases and J lost 0 bases. The germline V gene has CDR1 MDHEN and CDR2 SYDVKM. In DNA form, the CDR3 reads TGTGCCAGCAGCACTCCCGGGACAGCCTCCTACGAGCAGTACTTC. It yields the protein CASSTPGTASYEQYF.

This clone was recorded a few times. The chain employs TRBV2 and TRBJ1-1; D might be TRBD1 (6 bases). Trimming stripped 7 bases from V and 6 bases from J, with 18 bases between. The germline V gene has CDR1 SNHLY and CDR2 FYNNEI. The CDR3 length is 14 residues. The CDR3 bases are TGTGCCAGCACTCCCGGCCAGGGGAGGGCTGAAGCTTTCTTT. As protein: CASTPGQGRAEAFF.

The rearrangement uses TRBV7-2 and TRBJ2-3; D is ambiguous. Per germline, CDR1 SGHTA and CDR2 FQGNSA. The CDR3 length is 12 residues. V shed 5 bases and J shed 6 bases, with 9 bases lying between them. This chain's CDR3 is CASSPHSDTQYF. CDR3 coding DNA: TGTGCCAGCAGCCCACACTCGGATACGCAGTATTTT.

In its sample, this clone was seen many times. CDR3 amino acids: CASSVGALAGNNEQFF. The CDR3 DNA sequence: TGTGCCAGCAGCGTAGGCGCGCTAGCGGGGAACAATGAGCAGTTCTTC. The chain combines TRBV9 with TRBJ2-1, with 9 nucleotides matching TRBD2. The CDR3 loop spans 16 amino acids. J was trimmed by 5 bases and V by 0 bases; bases with no gene match: 6. Germline V CDR1 and CDR2: SGDLS, YYNGEE. The full variable domain, rest sourced from reference TRBV9 and TRBJ2-1, is DSGVTQTPKHLITATGQRVTLRCSPRSGDLSVYWYQQSLDQGLQFLIQYYNGEERAKGNILERFSAQQFPDLHSELNLSSLELGDSALYFCASSVGALAGNNEQFFGPGTRLTVL.

This clone ranks as medium-sized. The V and J genes are TRBV7-3 and TRBJ2-3; D may be TRBD1 (6 bases). The CDR3 spans 14 residues. Germline assignment: CDR1 SGHTA and CDR2 FQGTGA. The germline V and J ends were trimmed by 5 bases and 5 bases, with 14 bases remaining between them. CDR3 loop: CASSAEPGEDTQYF. CDR3 coding DNA: TGTGCCAGCAGCGCAGAACCAGGGGAAGATACGCAGTATTTT.

The CDR3 loop is CASSQTGPVGDTQYF. Written as DNA, the CDR3 is TGCGCCAGCAGCCAGACGGGACCTGTAGGAGATACGCAGTATTTT. V is TRBV4-3 and J is TRBJ2-3, with D perhaps given as TRBD1 or TRBD2 (5 bases each). CDR3 length: 15 amino acids. V shed 3 bases and J shed 5 bases, with 15 bases lying between them. CDR1 is LGHNA and CDR2 is YSLEER in the germline V gene.

V usage is TRBV2 and J usage is TRBJ1-1; D is ambiguous. In germline, CDR1 is SNHLY, CDR2 FYNNEI. This CDR3 comprises 14 residues. V was cut by 10 bases and J by 3 bases, with 18 bases left in between. The CDR3 coding sequence is TGTGCCACCCGCCAGGCCCTATCTCACACTGAAGCTTTCTTT. This encodes CATRQALSHTEAFF.